This TCR beta chain was retrieved from a study of cytomegalovirus exposure and HLA in healthy donors. Study-wide background: Among the approximately 400 genotyped donors, over 70% were placed in the Caucasian-associated ancestry cluster.

Findings and caveats of the study: V- and J-gene trimming of TCR beta was linked (in a later analysis) to a missense DCLRE1C variant. Later analysis identified several of the most significant clusters that appeared linked to common viral pathogens. Most TCR sequences were uncommon, yet certain public TCRs appeared in many donors.

The PCR contained 60 Vbeta and 13 Jbeta primers. Clones were read by immunoSEQ multiplex PCR, and TCRdb kept only the in-frame ones, dropping some. The sample holds some 220,000 clones, 70% to 90% seen once. V trimming: 2 bases; J trimming: 8 bases; junction bases outside the gene matches: 9. Germline V gene data show CDR1 as SEHNR and CDR2 as FQNEAQ (reference sequence). The length of the CDR3 is 16 residues. As concerns this clone: The antigen remains unidentified.

Sequencing used PBMCs. This sequence originates from a girl aged 2 to 9 in good health and CMV-seronegative. The rearrangement joins TRBV7-9 to TRBJ2-1; 10 nucleotides line up with TRBD2. The CDR3: CASSLMSGRGVDEQFF. CDR3 sequence (DNA): TGTGCCAGCAGCTTAATGAGCGGGAGGGGCGTGGATGAGCAGTTCTTC.